This T cell receptor (beta chain) was observed in a study of vaccination effects on CD4 cells after COVID-19. Study observations and caveats: Relatively few convalescent patients took part in the study, which had no early post-infection timepoints. Mainly new vaccine-induced clones made up the post-vaccine spike-reactive clones in convalescents.

Under the ViraFEST assay, PBMC were stimulated with viral peptide pools so that antigen-specific CD4+ T cells expanded. Sequencing was performed afterwards. Culture proceeded for 10 days, and CD4+ T cells were then isolated. Infection with SARS-CoV-2 occurred in the person between March and December 2020, and PCR confirmed it. Cells had half their medium changed to IL-2 medium on days 3 and 7. This clone was found once. Its antigen is unidentified. The germline CDR1 and CDR2 sequences are SGHTA and FQGNSA. V was shortened by 0 bases and J by 7 bases, with 4 bases between the two germline ends. CDR3 size: 13 residues. Produced via immunoSEQ multiplex PCR; TCRdb's table is partial and in-frame only. The sample carries about 20,000 clones, about 74% recorded once.

The clonotype was recovered from a human donor who had a prior SARS-CoV-2 infection. The input for sequencing was CD4+ T cells from PBMCs cultured with SARS-CoV-2 spike peptides, taken before COVID-19 vaccination. This chain links TRBV7-2 with TRBJ1-6; D not certain. The CDR3 nucleotides are TGTGCCAGCAGCTTAGCTAAAAATTCACCCCTCCACTTT. Its protein product is CASSLAKNSPLHF.